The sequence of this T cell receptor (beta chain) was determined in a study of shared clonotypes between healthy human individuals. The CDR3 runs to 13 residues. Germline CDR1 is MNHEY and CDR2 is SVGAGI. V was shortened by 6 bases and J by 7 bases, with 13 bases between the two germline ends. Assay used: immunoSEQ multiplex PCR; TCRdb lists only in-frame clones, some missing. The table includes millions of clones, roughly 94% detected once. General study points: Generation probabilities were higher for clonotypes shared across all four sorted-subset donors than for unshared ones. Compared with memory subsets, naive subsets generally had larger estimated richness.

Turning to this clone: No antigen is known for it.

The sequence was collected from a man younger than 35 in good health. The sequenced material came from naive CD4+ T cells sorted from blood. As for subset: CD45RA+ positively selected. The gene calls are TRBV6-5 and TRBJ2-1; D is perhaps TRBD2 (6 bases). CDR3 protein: CASRPGGVNEQFF. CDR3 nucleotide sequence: TGTGCCAGCAGGCCCGGCGGGGTTAATGAGCAGTTCTTC.